The 18 T cell receptor beta chains below all came from one sample that was sequenced in a study of blood T cell repertoires in COVID-19. Generated by immunoSEQ multiplex PCR, the TCRdb table keeps only in-frame clones and is missing some. The sample gives fewer than 500,000 clones, just over 85% of which show up once; approximately 1.5% is in the top ten. Material: peripheral blood. These receptors were collected from a woman aged 25-40 years with active or convalescent COVID-19.

V is TRBV4-1 and J is TRBJ2-1; D is perhaps TRBD2 (5 bases). V lost 6 bases to trimming and J lost 0 bases, with 12 bases between them. The CDR3 covers 15 residues. The germline V gene has CDR1 MGHRA and CDR2 YSYEKL. CDR3 protein: CASRKDSSSYNEQFF. The CDR3 nucleotides read TGCGCCAGCAGGAAGGACTCGAGCTCCTACAATGAGCAGTTCTTC.

The V and J genes are TRBV25-1 and TRBJ1-5, with unresolved D. The CDR3 extends over 16 amino acids. Germline CDR1 reads MGHDK; CDR2 reads SYGVNS. V was cut by 2 bases and J by 0 bases, with 11 bases left in between. CDR3 bases: TGTGCCAGCAGTGAAGGGCCACCTTATAGCAATCAGCCCCAGCATTTT. Amino acid sequence: CASSEGPPYSNQPQHF.

The chain uses TRBV29-1 and TRBJ2-3, with TRBD1 matching over 10 bases. Germline trimming cut 4 bases from V and 5 bases from J; bases unmatched to any gene: 3. CDR1 and CDR2 from the germline V gene are SQVTM and ANQGSEA. The CDR3 is 13 amino acids. This CDR3 reads CSVGQGAGDTQYF. In DNA, the CDR3 is TGCAGCGTTGGACAGGGGGCCGGAGATACGCAGTATTTT.

The chain employs TRBV7-9 and TRBJ2-3; unclear D gene. Germline CDR1 and CDR2: SEHNR and FQNEAQ (reference sequence). V was pared by 3 bases and J by 4 bases, with 11 bases between. The CDR3 extends over 14 amino acids. CDR3 region: CASSLALGPDTQYF. CDR3 sequence (DNA): TGTGCCAGCAGCTTGGCCCTGGGCCCAGATACGCAGTATTTT.

The rearrangement uses TRBV15 and TRBJ1-1; 7 nucleotides align to TRBD1. The CDR3 is 15 amino acids. Germline V lookup: CDR1 LNHNV, CDR2 YYDKDF (reference sequence). J was trimmed by 4 bases and V by 4 bases; bases with no gene match: 9. The CDR3 is CATSTTPNRGTEAFF. Here the CDR3 DNA reads TGTGCCACCAGCACCACACCTAACAGGGGCACTGAAGCTTTCTTT.

V is TRBV11-3 and J is TRBJ2-2; tentatively, D is TRBD2 (5 bases). The CDR3 is 16 residues long. Trimming took 0 bases from V and 6 from J, leaving 14 bases between them. Germline loops: CDR1 SGHNT, CDR2 YENEEA. CDR3 sequence (DNA): TGTGCCAGCAGCTTAGAATTGGGCGGGTATCCCGGGGAGCTGTTTTTT. It encodes CASSLELGGYPGELFF.

The chain carries TRBV11-3 and TRBJ1-4; 8 bases align to TRBD1. Germline V gives CDR1 SGHNT, CDR2 YENEEA. CDR3 size: 17 residues. Germline trimming cut 5 bases from V and 7 bases from J; bases unmatched to any gene: 15. The chain's CDR3 is CASSLTGDSRVGEKLFF. The CDR3 nucleotides read TGTGCCAGCAGCCTGACAGGGGATTCAAGAGTTGGTGAAAAACTGTTTTTT.

The V and J genes are TRBV10-3 and TRBJ1-2; 7 bases map to TRBD1. This CDR3 has 14 residues. The V gene's germline CDR1 is ENHRY and CDR2 SYGVKD. Trimming cost V 2 bases and J 7 bases; bases outside gene matches: 7. The CDR3 is CAISEGQAPGGYTF. CDR3 in DNA: TGTGCCATCAGTGAGGGACAGGCTCCGGGTGGCTACACCTTC.

The V gene is TRBV25-1, the J gene TRBJ1-2; 8 bases agree with TRBD1. Unmatched junction bases numbered 19, after V lost 5 bases and J lost 14 bases. This CDR3 spans 15 amino acids. CDR1 and CDR2 from the germline V gene are MGHDK and SYGVNS. This CDR3 is CASSPSPNQGAGATF. Here the CDR3 DNA reads TGTGCCAGCAGTCCAAGCCCAAACCAGGGGGCGGGGGCGACCTTC.

The chain couples TRBV10-3 to TRBJ2-7, with TRBD1 identical over 8 bases. Germline-derived CDR1 and CDR2 are ENHRY and SYGVKD. The CDR3 loop spans 16 amino acids. V was clipped by 0 bases and J by 0 bases; unmatched bases: 4. The CDR3 DNA sequence: TGTGCCATCAGTGAGTCGTACGGGACAGGCTCCTACGAGCAGTACTTC. Translated: CAISESYGTGSYEQYF.

The chain links TRBV20-1 to TRBJ2-1; D call uncertain. Germline CDR1 and CDR2: DFQATT and SNEGSKA (reference sequence). The ends were cut back, 5 bases at V and 6 bases at J, with 8 bases in the middle. The CDR3 covers 11 residues. In DNA, the CDR3 is TGCAGTGCTCCCTGGCCCAATGAGCAGTTCTTC. Translation gives CSAPWPNEQFF.

V is TRBV23-1 and J is TRBJ1-1; D gene ambiguous. TRBV23-1 is an ORF; its function is uncertain. The CDR3 extends over 15 amino acids. V lost 8 bases, J lost 0 bases, and 16 bases lay in between. CDR3 protein: CASPQMREMNTEAFF. DNA of the CDR3: TGCGCCAGCCCTCAAATGAGGGAAATGAACACTGAAGCTTTCTTT.

V is TRBV2 and J is TRBJ1-6, with no clear D. Deletions cut 6 bases from V and 3 bases from J, with 15 bases between. The CDR3 extends over 16 amino acids. Germline V gives CDR1 SNHLY, CDR2 FYNNEI. CDR3 in amino acids: CASSAADLNYNSPLHF. CDR3 sequence (DNA): TGTGCCAGCAGCGCGGCCGATCTCAACTATAATTCACCCCTCCACTTT.

This clone has just a few counts. This chain connects TRBV19 to TRBJ1-3, with 9 nucleotides matching TRBD1. Germline-derived CDR1 and CDR2 are LNHDA and SQIVND (reference sequence). Trimming took 5 bases from V and 1 from J; bases not matched to a gene: 9. CDR3 size: 17 residues. The CDR3 DNA follows: TGTGCCAGTAGTCCGGGACAGGGTGACCTGTCTGGAAACACCATATATTTT. The encoded protein is CASSPGQGDLSGNTIYF.

The chain joins TRBV19 to TRBJ1-1, with a weak D call TRBD1 (6 bases). V shed 1 base and J shed 11 bases, with 11 bases lying between them. In germline, CDR1 is LNHDA, CDR2 SQIVND (reference sequence). This CDR3 region has 12 residues. The DNA of the CDR3 is TGTGCCAGTAGTATAGCAGGGGCCGGGGCTTTCTTT. Its translation is CASSIAGAGAFF.

DNA for the CDR3: TGTGCCACCAGCAAACAGGGTACTGAGCAGTTCTTC. As protein: CATSKQGTEQFF. The chain has TRBV15 and TRBJ2-1, with D tentatively TRBD1 (6 bases). This CDR3 has 12 residues. Germline values: CDR1 LNHNV, CDR2 YYDKDF (reference sequence). Trimming removed 4 bases at V and 9 bases at J, with 10 bases between.

V is TRBV5-1 and J is TRBJ1-3; D remains unclear. Trimming cost V 2 bases and J 7 bases, with 10 bases left between them. The CDR3 totals 13 residues. Germline V gene lookup returns CDR1 SGHRS and CDR2 YFSETQ. CDR3 in DNA: TGCGCCAGCAGCTTAGGCGGGGAGAACACCATATATTTT. Translating it yields CASSLGGENTIYF. Based on the CDR3 plus reference TRBV5-1 and TRBJ1-3, the full variable domain is KAGVTQTPRYLIKTRGQQVTLSCSPISGHRSVSWYQQTPGQGLQFLFEYFSETQRNKGNFPGRFSGRQFSNSRSEMNVSTLELGDSALYLCASSLGGENTIYFGEGSWLTVV.

The V and J genes are TRBV9 and TRBJ2-2, with 9 bases identical to TRBD2. V shed 1 base and J 5 bases; nucleotides not matched to a gene: 6. CDR3 length: 16 amino acids. The germline gives CDR1 SGDLS, CDR2 YYNGEE. The CDR3 reads CASSVTSGPVTGELFF. In DNA, the CDR3 is TGTGCCAGCAGCGTAACTAGCGGGCCAGTGACCGGGGAGCTGTTTTTT.